Below, one TCR beta chain is given with its context. Germline V gives CDR1 SGDLS, CDR2 YYNGEE. V lost 4 bases, J lost 1 base, and 17 bases lay in between. The CDR3 spans 16 residues. These data are taken from a study of T cell responses to AZD1222 COVID-19 vaccine. Libraries were prepared by immunoSEQ multiplex PCR; TCRdb keeps only in-frame clonotypes and omits some of them. The profile covers over 100,000 clones, with around nine tenths appearing a single time and approximately 3% taken by the ten largest. The TCR originated in an adult who received the MenACWY meningococcal vaccine as a control. The sample here was peripheral blood, taken 28 days after the second dose of the MenACWY control vaccine. The chain links TRBV9 to TRBJ1-1; D is perhaps TRBD1 (5 bases). This CDR3 reads CASSTGPGQRNTEAFF. The DNA for the CDR3 is TGTGCCAGCAGCACCGGACCGGGGCAGCGGAACACTGAAGCTTTCTTT. Full variable domain (missing parts from reference TRBV9 and TRBJ1-1): DSGVTQTPKHLITATGQRVTLRCSPRSGDLSVYWYQQSLDQGLQFLIQYYNGEERAKGNILERFSAQQFPDLHSELNLSSLELGDSALYFCASSTGPGQRNTEAFFGQGTRLTVV.